One sample yielded the 21 T cell receptor beta chains listed below, sequenced in a study of Ad26.COV2.S vaccination and SARS-CoV-2 variants (dated by TCRdb to about 2021). Library preparation employed the immunoSEQ multiplex PCR assay. The clones in this table, taken by TCRdb from immuneACCESS, are in-frame only. Not every clone is retained; where verified, under half of the shortfall comes from an unresolved V gene, and the cause of the rest is unknown. The sample table shows about 440,000 clones, and roughly 89% are seen once. The biggest ten clones account for 10% to 15% of the sample. In light of the paper, this sample's treatment or condition label describes: approximately 18 received Ad26.COV2.S at low or high dose, single or two shots; about five received placebo; per-sample allocation not given. Repertoires of vaccine and placebo recipients were sequenced from samples taken on day 63 after the first injection.

The sequences come from peripheral blood, collected in a trial of Ad26.COV2.S vaccine versus placebo. These receptor sequences come from a person aged 18 to 59 who received the Ad26.COV2.S COVID-19 vaccine or a placebo.

The gene calls are TRBV19 and TRBJ2-7, with TRBD2 identical over 13 bases. CDR3 length: 18 residues. The junction had 14 bases not matched to a gene; V was cut back by 6 bases and J by 3 bases. Germline V gene sequence: CDR1 LNHDA, CDR2 SQIVND (reference sequence). Written as DNA, the CDR3 is TGTGCCAGTAGCACCCACAGAACTAGCGGGAGGGCGGTCTACGAGCAGTACTTC. It yields the protein CASSTHRTSGRAVYEQYF.

This clone appeared a single time. The V gene is TRBV19, the J gene TRBJ1-1, with no clear D. The CDR3 is 16 residues long. V was trimmed by 8 bases and J by 4 bases, leaving 23 bases between them. Germline CDR1 and CDR2: LNHDA and SQIVND (reference sequence). The CDR3 bases are TGTGCCAGTTCTCTGCCCGGGCGGGTTTTGGCCACTGAAGCTTTCTTT. As protein: CASSLPGRVLATEAFF.

The rearrangement links TRBV6-6 to TRBJ2-7; a weak D match, TRBD1 (6 bases). CDR1 is MNHNY, CDR2 SVGAGI, per germline (reference sequence). Trimming took 7 bases from V and 3 from J, leaving 13 bases between them. The CDR3 totals 13 residues. The CDR3 here is CASTVDRYYEQYF. DNA for the CDR3: TGTGCCAGCACCGTAGACAGGTACTACGAGCAGTACTTC.

The chain uses TRBV6-5 and TRBJ1-4, with unresolved D. Germline CDR1 MNHEY, CDR2 SVGAGI. CDR3 length: 15 residues. The V gene lost 6 bases and the J gene lost 0 bases, with 11 bases spanning the gap. The CDR3 nucleotides read TGTGCCAGCAGCGCAACACAGACAACTAATGAAAAACTGTTTTTT. Its protein is CASSATQTTNEKLFF.

The rearrangement uses TRBV7-8 and TRBJ1-2, with a possible D match to TRBD1 (5 bases). The V and J ends lost 4 bases and 2 bases respectively, with 14 bases between them. This CDR3 has 15 amino acids. The germline V gene encodes CDR1 SGHVS and CDR2 FQNEAQ. The CDR3 DNA reads as TGTGCCAGCAGCTCCTGGGGCCGCGGCAACTATGGCTACACCTTC. Translation: CASSSWGRGNYGYTF.

The gene calls are TRBV24-1 and TRBJ2-3; D perhaps matches TRBD1 (8 bases). Germline loops: CDR1 KGHDR, CDR2 SFDVKD. The V end lost 6 bases, the J end lost 6 bases, and 18 bases lay between the germline ends. This CDR3 has 15 residues. This CDR3 is CATSSTGGAADTQYF. The CDR3 DNA is TGTGCCACCAGTTCCACAGGGGGGGCGGCGGATACGCAGTATTTT.

The rearrangement joins TRBV9 to TRBJ1-2; D not certain. Germline CDR1 is SGDLS and CDR2 is YYNGEE. This CDR3 is built from 13 residues. V was cut by 6 bases and J by 8 bases, with 17 bases left in between. CDR3 residues: CASIGDSPGGYTF. CDR3 nucleotide sequence: TGTGCCAGCATAGGAGACTCCCCAGGAGGCTACACCTTC.

This clone came up once. The V and J genes are TRBV19 and TRBJ2-5, with 8 bases identical to TRBD1. The CDR3 contains 14 residues. J lost 1 base, V lost 3 bases, and 1 base had no gene match. Germline values: CDR1 LNHDA, CDR2 SQIVND (reference sequence). CDR3 in DNA: TGTGCCAGTAGTATGGACAGGGCCCAAGAGACCCAGTACTTC. This codes for CASSMDRAQETQYF.

The chain combines TRBV4-2 with TRBJ1-6; D is undetermined. In germline, CDR1 is LGHNA, CDR2 YNFKEQ. V lost 4 bases to trimming and J lost 5 bases, with 18 bases between them. The CDR3 extends over 17 amino acids. In DNA form, the CDR3 reads TGTGCCAGCAGCCCCGGCCCCGCTTTTGGGAATAATTCACCCCTCCACTTT. Its translation is CASSPGPAFGNNSPLHF.

The chain links TRBV10-3 to TRBJ1-2; TRBD1 agrees at 7 bases. Germline V CDR1 and CDR2: ENHRY, SYGVKD. The CDR3 is 14 amino acids. Trimming removed 6 bases from V and 4 bases from J; junction bases left unmatched: 8. CDR3 DNA sequence: TGTGCCATCAGCGAAGGGGGCGCGGGCTATGGCTACACCTTC. Translated: CAISEGGAGYGYTF.

The V gene is TRBV5-1, the J gene TRBJ1-4; no clear D. Germline CDR1 reads SGHRS; CDR2 reads YFSETQ. The CDR3 is 15 amino acids. Trimming cost V 3 bases and J 1 base, with 10 bases left between them. The CDR3 protein is CASSSSFQTNEKLFF. The CDR3 nucleotides read TGCGCCAGCAGCTCATCCTTTCAAACTAATGAAAAACTGTTTTTT.

This rearrangement joins TRBV28 to TRBJ1-1; 10 bases map to TRBD1. Germline V gene sequence: CDR1 MDHEN, CDR2 SYDVKM. The V gene end was trimmed by 7 bases and the J gene end by 2 bases; junction bases not matched to a gene: 10. This CDR3 has 16 amino acids. CDR3 nucleotides: TGTGCCAGCATCGGGAGGGACAGGGGCACAAACACTGAAGCTTTCTTT. This translates into CASIGRDRGTNTEAFF.

This clone was detected only a few times. The chain combines TRBV19 with TRBJ1-5, with 11 positions matching TRBD1. This CDR3 comprises 15 residues. The V and J ends lost 4 bases and 5 bases, in that order; junction bases with no gene match: 4. In germline, CDR1 is LNHDA, CDR2 SQIVND (reference sequence). CDR3 coding DNA: TGTGCCAGTAGTACCGGGACAGGGGGTTATCAGCCCCAGCATTTT. Protein sequence: CASSTGTGGYQPQHF.

The table lists this clone with a count of one. The chain recombines TRBV5-1 with TRBJ2-6, with TRBD1 matching 9 bases. Trimming at V came to 2 bases and at J to 3 bases, leaving 9 bases not matched to a gene. The CDR3 is 18 amino acids. Germline values: CDR1 SGHRS, CDR2 YFSETQ. This chain's CDR3 is CASSFSGTGLSGANVLTF. As DNA, the CDR3 is TGCGCCAGCAGCTTTTCCGGGACAGGGCTTAGTGGGGCCAACGTCCTGACTTTC.

The chain recombines TRBV29-1 with TRBJ2-7; perhaps TRBD1 as D (8 bases). The V and J ends lost 5 bases and 3 bases respectively, with 14 bases between them. This CDR3 region has 13 residues. CDR1 and CDR2 (germline): SQVTM, ANQGSEA. The DNA of the CDR3 is TGCAGCGTTATCCACAGGGGGGGCTACGAGCAGTACTTC. Translating it yields CSVIHRGGYEQYF.

This chain connects TRBV5-6 to TRBJ2-1; 8 bases map to TRBD2. Trimming at V came to 4 bases and at J to 0 bases, leaving 6 bases not matched to a gene. The CDR3 covers 16 residues. Per germline, CDR1 SGHDT and CDR2 YYEEEE. CDR3 sequence reads: CASSLGTRHSYNEQFF. The CDR3 bases are TGTGCCAGCAGCCTTGGGACTAGACACTCCTACAATGAGCAGTTCTTC. Together with reference TRBV5-6 and TRBJ2-1, the CDR3 gives the full variable domain: DAGVTQSPTHLIKTRGQQVTLRCSPKSGHDTVSWYQQALGQGPQFIFQYYEEEERQRGNFPDRFSGHQFPNYSSELNVNALLLGDSALYLCASSLGTRHSYNEQFFGPGTRLTVL.

The sample holds a few counts of this clone. This chain connects TRBV24-1 to TRBJ2-5, with a tentative D call TRBD1 (6 bases). The CDR3 covers 16 residues. V was shortened by 4 bases and J by 1 base, with 15 bases between the two germline ends. CDR1 is KGHDR and CDR2 is SFDVKD in the germline V gene. The CDR3 reads CATSEVGQGIQETQYF. The CDR3, as DNA: TGTGCCACCAGTGAGGTCGGGCAGGGGATCCAAGAGACCCAGTACTTC.

V usage is TRBV4-1 and J usage is TRBJ1-2; 7 bases agree with TRBD1. Unmatched junction bases numbered 13, after V lost 4 bases and J lost 8 bases. Germline loops: CDR1 MGHRA, CDR2 YSYEKL. This CDR3 spans 15 amino acids. The CDR3 protein is CASSPGGEGARGYTF. The DNA for the CDR3 is TGCGCCAGCAGCCCCGGAGGGGAGGGGGCGCGCGGCTACACCTTC.

This clone was found a few times. The rearrangement joins TRBV7-9 to TRBJ2-7, with 7 bases aligning to TRBD1. Trimming cost V 1 base and J 3 bases; bases outside gene matches: 12. The CDR3 sequence is 17 residues long. Germline V gene data show CDR1 as SEHNR and CDR2 as FQNEAQ (reference sequence). The CDR3 region is CASSLGLGTGTVYEQYF. As DNA, the CDR3 is TGTGCCAGCAGCTTAGGACTGGGCACCGGGACAGTCTACGAGCAGTACTTC.

The chain combines TRBV11-2 with TRBJ2-1; perhaps TRBD2 as D (6 bases). The V end was cut by 5 bases, the J end by 4 bases, with 15 bases between. This CDR3 is built from 15 residues. CDR1 is SGHAT and CDR2 is FQNNGV in the germline V gene. DNA of the CDR3: TGTGCCAGCAGCCCCCGGGACTCGCTTTACAATGAGCAGTTCTTC. Encoded protein: CASSPRDSLYNEQFF.

This chain uses TRBV24-1 with TRBJ2-2, with D unresolved. CDR1 and CDR2 (germline): KGHDR, SFDVKD. V shed 10 bases and J shed 6 bases, with 11 bases lying between them. This CDR3 has 12 residues. CDR3 DNA sequence: TGTGCCACTGGGCCAGTTGCCGGGGAGCTGTTTTTT. This gives the protein CATGPVAGELFF.